This TCR beta chain was identified in a study of T cell responses to AZD1222 COVID-19 vaccine. Sequencing was performed with immunoSEQ multiplex PCR; in TCRdb, only in-frame clones are kept and a portion is missing. The sample comprises fewer than 100,000 clones, about 88% of which are singletons, and 15% to 20% rests with the top ten. Germline assignment: CDR1 SEHNR and CDR2 FQNEAQ (reference sequence). This CDR3 has 13 amino acids. V was clipped by 5 bases and J by 2 bases, with 8 bases between them. Sequenced here: peripheral blood, sampled on day 0 of AZD1222 vaccination. This rearrangement joins TRBV7-9 to TRBJ2-3; a possible D gene is TRBD1 (5 bases). This TCR was sampled from an adult in good health. The CDR3 coding sequence is TGTGCCAGCAGCATGACAGTCACAGATACGCAGTATTTT. Its translation is CASSMTVTDTQYF.